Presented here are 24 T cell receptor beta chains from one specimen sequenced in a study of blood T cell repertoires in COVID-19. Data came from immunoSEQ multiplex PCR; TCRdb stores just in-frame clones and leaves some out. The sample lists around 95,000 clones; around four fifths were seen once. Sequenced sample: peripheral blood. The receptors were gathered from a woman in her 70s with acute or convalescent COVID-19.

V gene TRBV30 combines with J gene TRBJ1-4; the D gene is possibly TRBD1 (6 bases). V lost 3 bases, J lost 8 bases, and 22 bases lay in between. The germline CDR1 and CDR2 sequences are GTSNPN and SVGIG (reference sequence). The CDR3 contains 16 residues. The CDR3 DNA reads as TGTGCCTGGAGAAAAGCCGGGACATACAGCCGGGAAAAACTGTTTTTT. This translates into CAWRKAGTYSREKLFF. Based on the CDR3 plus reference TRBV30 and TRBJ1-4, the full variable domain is SQTIHQWPATLVQPVGSPLSLECTVEGTSNPNLYWYRQAAGRGLQLLFYSVGIGQISSEVPQNLSASRPQDRQFILSSKKLLLSDSGFYLCAWRKAGTYSREKLFFGSGTQLSVL.

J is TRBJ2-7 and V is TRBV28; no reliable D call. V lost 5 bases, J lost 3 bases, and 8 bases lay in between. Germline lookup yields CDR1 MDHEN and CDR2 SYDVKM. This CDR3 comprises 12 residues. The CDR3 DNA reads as TGTGCCAGCAGTGGCAGAAGCTACGAGCAGTACGTC. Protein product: CASSGRSYEQYV.

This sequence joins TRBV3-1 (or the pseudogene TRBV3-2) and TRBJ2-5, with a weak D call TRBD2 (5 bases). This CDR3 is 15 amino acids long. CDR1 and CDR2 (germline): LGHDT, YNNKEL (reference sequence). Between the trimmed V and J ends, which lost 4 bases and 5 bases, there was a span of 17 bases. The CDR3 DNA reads TGTGCCAGCAGCCCTATGGTCCGGGGATCGGAGACCCAGTACTTC. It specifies CASSPMVRGSETQYF.

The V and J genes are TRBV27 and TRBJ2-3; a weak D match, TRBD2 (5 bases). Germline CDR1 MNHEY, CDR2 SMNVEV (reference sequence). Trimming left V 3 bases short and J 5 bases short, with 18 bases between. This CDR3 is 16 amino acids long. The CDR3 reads CASSLAGLRLGDTQYF. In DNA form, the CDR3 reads TGTGCCAGCAGTTTGGCGGGCTTGCGCCTTGGAGATACGCAGTATTTT.

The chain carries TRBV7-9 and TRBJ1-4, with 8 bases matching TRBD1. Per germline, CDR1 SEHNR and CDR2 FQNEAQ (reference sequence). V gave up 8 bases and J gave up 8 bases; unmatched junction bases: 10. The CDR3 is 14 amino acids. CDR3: CASSLGTGNEKLFF. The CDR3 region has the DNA TGTGCCAGCTCCCTCGGGACAGGAAACGAAAAACTGTTTTTT.

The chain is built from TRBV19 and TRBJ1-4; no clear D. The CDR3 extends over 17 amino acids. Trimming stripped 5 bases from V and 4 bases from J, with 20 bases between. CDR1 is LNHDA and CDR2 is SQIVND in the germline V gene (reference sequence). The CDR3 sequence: CASSHGMGGVLNEKLFF. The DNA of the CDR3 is TGTGCCAGTAGTCACGGGATGGGCGGAGTTCTTAATGAAAAACTGTTTTTT.

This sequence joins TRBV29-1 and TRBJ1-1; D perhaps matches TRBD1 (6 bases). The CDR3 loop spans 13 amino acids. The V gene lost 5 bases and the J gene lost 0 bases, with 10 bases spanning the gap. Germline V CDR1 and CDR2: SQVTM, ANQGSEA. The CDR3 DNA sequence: TGCAGCGTTAAGGGGGGGATGAACACTGAAGCTTTCTTT. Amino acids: CSVKGGMNTEAFF.

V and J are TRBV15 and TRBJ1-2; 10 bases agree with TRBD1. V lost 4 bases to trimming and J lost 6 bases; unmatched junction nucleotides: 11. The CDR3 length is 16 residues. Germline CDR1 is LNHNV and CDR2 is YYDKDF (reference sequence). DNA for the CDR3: TGTGCCACCAGCACGACTTGGGACAGGGGTGAAGATGGCTACACCTTC. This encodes CATSTTWDRGEDGYTF. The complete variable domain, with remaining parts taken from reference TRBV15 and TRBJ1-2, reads DAMVIQNPRYQVTQFGKPVTLSCSQTLNHNVMYWYQQKSSQAPKLLFHYYDKDFNNEADTPDNFQSRRPNTSFCFLDIRSPGLGDTAMYLCATSTTWDRGEDGYTFGSGTRLTVV.

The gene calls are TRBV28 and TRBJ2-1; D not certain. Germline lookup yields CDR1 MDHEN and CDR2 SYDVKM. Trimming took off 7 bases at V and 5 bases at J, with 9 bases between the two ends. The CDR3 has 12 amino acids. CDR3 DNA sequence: TGTGCCAGCATCAACAGTAACAATGAGCAGTTCTTC. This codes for CASINSNNEQFF.

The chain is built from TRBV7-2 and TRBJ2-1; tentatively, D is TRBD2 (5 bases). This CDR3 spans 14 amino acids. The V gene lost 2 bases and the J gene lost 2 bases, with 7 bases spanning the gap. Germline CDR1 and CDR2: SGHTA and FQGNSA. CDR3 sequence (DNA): TGTGCCAGCAGCTTACTCGGGACCTACAATGAGCAGTTCTTC. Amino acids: CASSLLGTYNEQFF.

The CDR3 DNA sequence: TGTGCCAGCAGCCAAGGGGGAGGGAATGGCTACACCTTC. The encoded protein is CASSQGGGNGYTF. The chain combines TRBV3-1 (or the pseudogene TRBV3-2) with TRBJ1-2; D is uncertain. The germline V gene encodes CDR1 LGHDT and CDR2 YNNKEL (reference sequence). V was trimmed by 1 base and J by 6 bases, leaving 9 bases between them. The CDR3 extends over 13 amino acids.

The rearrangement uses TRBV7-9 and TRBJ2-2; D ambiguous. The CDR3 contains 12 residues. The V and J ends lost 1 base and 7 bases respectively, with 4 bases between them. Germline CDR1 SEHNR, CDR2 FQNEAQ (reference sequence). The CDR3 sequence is CASSLDIGELFF. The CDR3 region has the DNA TGTGCCAGCAGCTTAGATATCGGGGAGCTGTTTTTT.

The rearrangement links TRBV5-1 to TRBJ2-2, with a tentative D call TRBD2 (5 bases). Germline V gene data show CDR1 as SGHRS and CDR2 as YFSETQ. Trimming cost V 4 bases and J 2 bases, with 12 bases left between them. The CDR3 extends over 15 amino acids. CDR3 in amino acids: CASSGAAGNTGELFF. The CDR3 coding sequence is TGCGCCAGCAGCGGTGCGGCGGGTAACACCGGGGAGCTGTTTTTT.

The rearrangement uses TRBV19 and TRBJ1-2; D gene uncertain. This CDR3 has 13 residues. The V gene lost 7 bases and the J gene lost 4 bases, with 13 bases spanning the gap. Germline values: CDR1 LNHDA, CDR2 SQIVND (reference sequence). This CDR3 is CASNPGGSYGYTF. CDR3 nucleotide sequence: TGTGCCAGTAACCCGGGAGGGAGCTATGGCTACACCTTC. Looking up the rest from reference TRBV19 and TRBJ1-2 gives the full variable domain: DGGITQSPKYLFRKEGQNVTLSCEQNLNHDAMYWYRQDPGQGLRLIYYSQIVNDFQKGDIAEGYSVSREKKESFPLTVTSAQKNPTAFYLCASNPGGSYGYTFGSGTRLTVV.

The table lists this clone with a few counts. Here the CDR3 DNA reads TGTGCCAGCAGTTTTTCCGGGGAACTGTTTTTT. Translated: CASSFSGELFF. V usage is TRBV12-3 or TRBV12-4 and J usage is TRBJ1-4; D uncertain. This CDR3 spans 11 amino acids. V dropped 3 bases and J dropped 12 bases, with 8 bases sitting between them.

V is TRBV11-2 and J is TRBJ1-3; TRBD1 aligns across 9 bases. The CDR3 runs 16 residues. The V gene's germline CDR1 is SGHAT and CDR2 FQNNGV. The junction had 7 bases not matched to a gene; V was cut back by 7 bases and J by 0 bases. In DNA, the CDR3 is TGTGCCAGCACCCCAACAGGGGGCTACTCTGGAAACACCATATATTTT. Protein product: CASTPTGGYSGNTIYF.

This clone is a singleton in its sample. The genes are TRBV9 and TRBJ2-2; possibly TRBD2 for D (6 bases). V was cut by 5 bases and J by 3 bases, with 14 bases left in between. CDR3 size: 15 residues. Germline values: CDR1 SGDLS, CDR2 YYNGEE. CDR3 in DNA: TGTGCCAGCAGGCCTAGCGAAAGTTACACCGGGGAGCTGTTTTTT. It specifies CASRPSESYTGELFF.

In nucleotides, the CDR3 is TGCAGCGTTGTAGGAAGGGGGCTGACTGAAGCTTTCTTT. Its protein product is CSVVGRGLTEAFF. The chain uses TRBV29-1 and TRBJ1-1, with 7 bases fitting TRBD1. V dropped 4 bases and J dropped 5; count of bases not matched to a gene: 7. The CDR3 covers 13 residues. Germline V gene data show CDR1 as SQVTM and CDR2 as ANQGSEA. Supplemented by reference TRBV29-1 and TRBJ1-1, the full variable domain reads SAVISQKPSRDICQRGTSLTIQCQVDSQVTMMFWYRQQPGQSLTLIATANQGSEATYESGFVIDKFPISRPNLTFSTLTVSNMSPEDSSIYLCSVVGRGLTEAFFGQGTRLTVV.

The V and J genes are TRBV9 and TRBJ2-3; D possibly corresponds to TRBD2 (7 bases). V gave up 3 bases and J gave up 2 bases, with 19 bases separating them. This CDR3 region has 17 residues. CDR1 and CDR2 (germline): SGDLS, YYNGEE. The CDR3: CASSGGGGLDSTDTQYF. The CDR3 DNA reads TGTGCCAGCAGCGGGGGAGGGGGTCTCGATTCCACAGATACGCAGTATTTT.

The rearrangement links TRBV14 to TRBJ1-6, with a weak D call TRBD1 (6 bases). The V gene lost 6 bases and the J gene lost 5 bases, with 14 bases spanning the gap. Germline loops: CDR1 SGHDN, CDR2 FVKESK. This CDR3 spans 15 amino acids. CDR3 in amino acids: CASSPVAGDNSPLHF. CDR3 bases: TGTGCCAGCAGTCCCGTAGCAGGGGATAATTCACCCCTCCACTTT.

This CDR3 is CASRGRNEKLFF. The DNA for the CDR3 is TGTGCCAGCAGGGGGCGAAATGAAAAACTGTTTTTT. The V call is TRBV12-3 or TRBV12-4, the J call TRBJ1-4; tentatively, D is TRBD1 (5 bases). V was trimmed by 6 bases and J by 5 bases, leaving 7 bases between them. The length of the CDR3 is 12 residues.

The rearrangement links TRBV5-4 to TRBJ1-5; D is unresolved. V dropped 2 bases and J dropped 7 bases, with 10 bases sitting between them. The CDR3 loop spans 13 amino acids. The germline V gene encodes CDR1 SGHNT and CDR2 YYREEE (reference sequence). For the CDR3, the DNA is TGTGCCAGCAGCTTCGCGGGAGAACAGCCCCAGCATTTT. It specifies CASSFAGEQPQHF.

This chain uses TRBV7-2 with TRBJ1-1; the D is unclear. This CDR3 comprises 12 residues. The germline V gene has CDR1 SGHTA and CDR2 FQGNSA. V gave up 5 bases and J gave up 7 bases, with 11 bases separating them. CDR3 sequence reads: CASSEQRLEAFF. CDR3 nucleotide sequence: TGTGCCAGCAGCGAACAACGACTTGAAGCTTTCTTT.

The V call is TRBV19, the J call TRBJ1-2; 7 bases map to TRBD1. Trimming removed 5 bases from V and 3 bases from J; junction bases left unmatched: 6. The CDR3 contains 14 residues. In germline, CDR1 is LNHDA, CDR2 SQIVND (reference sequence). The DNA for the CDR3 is TGTGCCAGTAGTGACAGGGCCTTTTACTATGGCTACACCTTC. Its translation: CASSDRAFYYGYTF.